Listed below are T cell receptor beta chains from one sample, sequenced in a study of shared clonotypes between healthy human individuals. Clones were sequenced by immunoSEQ multiplex PCR, and TCRdb holds only the in-frame ones, with some missing. The data contain 100,000 to 120,000 clones, about 67% of them seen just once; the ten biggest clones take up approximately 25%. Sequenced: memory CD8+ T cells sorted from blood. Receptor source: a woman aged 25 to 39 in good health. Both conserved end residues are part of each CDR3. D genes are given only for firm matches. Clone sizes are given selectively: once, few, many, or a class where the clone is expanded.

abundance,len,j_gene,v_gene,d_gene,CDR3nt,CDR3aa
NA,14,TRBJ2-1,TRBV6-1,NA,TGTGCCAGCAGGGAGACTGGCTCCTACAATGAGCAGTTCTTC,CASRETGSYNEQFF
NA,14,TRBJ2-7,TRBV7-8,TRBD2,TGTGCCAGCAGCCAAGTGGCGGGAGGCTACGAGCAGTACTTC,CASSQVAGGYEQYF
NA,17,TRBJ2-3,TRBV11-2,TRBD1,TGTGCCAGCAGCTTACCCCTGGGGACAGGGGCGGCGGGGACGCAGTATTTT,CASSLPLGTGAAGTQYF
many,16,TRBJ1-1,TRBV7-9,TRBD1,TGTGCCAGCAGCCCCCTCTGGACAGGAGTGAACACTGAAGCTTTCTTT,CASSPLWTGVNTEAFF
NA,17,TRBJ1-5,TRBV28,TRBD1,TGTGCCAGCAGCTTAGACCGGACAGGGATTTGTATCGAGCCCCAGCATTTT,CASSLDRTGICIEPQHF
once,12,TRBJ2-7,TRBV10-2,NA,TGCGCCAGCCGGACATTGTCCTACGAGCAGTACTTC,CASRTLSYEQYF
once,14,TRBJ1-4,TRBV28,NA,TGTGCCAGTATTGAGGGATCAACTAATGAAAAACTGTTTTTT,CASIEGSTNEKLFF
few,15,TRBJ2-2,TRBV29-1,NA,TGCAGCGTCCTAAGGCCCACAGGGAGGTCCGGGGAGCTGTTTTTT,CSVLRPTGRSGELFF
NA,15,TRBJ2-2,TRBV28,NA,TGTGCCAGCAGTTTCGGAGGGTCGGACACCGGGGAGCTGTTTTTT,CASSFGGSDTGELFF
NA,14,TRBJ1-4,TRBV15,TRBD1,TGTGCCACCAGCGAAGGGACAGGGCCTGAAAAACTGTTTTTT,CATSEGTGPEKLFF
few,15,TRBJ2-7,TRBV11-3,TRBD1,TGTGCCAGCAGCCCCTCCGGGACAGTATACTACGAGCAGTACTTC,CASSPSGTVYYEQYF
NA,12,TRBJ1-1,TRBV6-1,NA,TGTGCCAGCAGTGATGGGACCACTGAAGCTTTCTTT,CASSDGTTEAFF
NA,15,TRBJ2-7,TRBV4-1,NA,TGCGCCAGCAGCCCGCTAAACGGTCTAGCCCGCGAGCAGTACTTC,CASSPLNGLAREQYF
NA,14,TRBJ2-1,TRBV27,TRBD2,TGTGCCAGCACCCTGACTAGCGGGAGAAACGAGCAGTTCTTC,CASTLTSGRNEQFF
NA,14,TRBJ2-7,TRBV7-6,TRBD2,TGTGCCAGCAGCTTCGGGGACTATAGGGGCGAGCAGTACTTC,CASSFGDYRGEQYF
NA,14,TRBJ1-2,TRBV27,TRBD1,TGTGCCAGCAGTCCAGGACAGGGCAACTATGGCTACACCTTC,CASSPGQGNYGYTF
few,16,TRBJ1-1,TRBV7-9,TRBD1,TGTGCCAGCAGCTCCCACCGACTCGGACAGGGGTCCGAAGCTTTCTTT,CASSSHRLGQGSEAFF
NA,15,TRBJ1-2,TRBV11-2,TRBD1,TGTGCCAGCAGCTTAGTCCCCCCAGGGGGCTATGGCTACACCTTC,CASSLVPPGGYGYTF
NA,16,TRBJ1-1,TRBV25-1,NA,TGTGCCAGCAGTGACCGGGACCGCGCCGGGAACACTGAAGCTTTCTTT,CASSDRDRAGNTEAFF
many,14,TRBJ2-7,TRBV29-1,TRBD2,TGCAGCGCCAAGGCTAGCGGGAGGTCCGTCGAGCAGTACTTC,CSAKASGRSVEQYF
NA,14,TRBJ1-1,TRBV11-3,NA,TGTGCCAGCAGCCCCATCGGGAGAGCCGAAGAAGCTTTCTTT,CASSPIGRAEEAFF
many,16,TRBJ2-7,TRBV29-1,NA,TGCAGCGTTGAAGAGAAAAAGCGGGGCATAGGGGGCGAGCAGTACTTC,CSVEEKKRGIGGEQYF
few,13,TRBJ1-1,TRBV7-7,NA,TGTGCCAGCAGCTTAGGACAGAACACTGAAGCTTTCTTT,CASSLGQNTEAFF
NA,13,TRBJ2-7,TRBV7-8,NA,TGTGCCAGCAGCAGCCGGGCCTACTACGAGCAGTACTTC,CASSSRAYYEQYF
NA,16,TRBJ2-7,TRBV11-1,TRBD2,TGTGCCAGCAGCCCGGGAGGTCTAGCGGGATTGTACGAGCAGTACTTC,CASSPGGLAGLYEQYF